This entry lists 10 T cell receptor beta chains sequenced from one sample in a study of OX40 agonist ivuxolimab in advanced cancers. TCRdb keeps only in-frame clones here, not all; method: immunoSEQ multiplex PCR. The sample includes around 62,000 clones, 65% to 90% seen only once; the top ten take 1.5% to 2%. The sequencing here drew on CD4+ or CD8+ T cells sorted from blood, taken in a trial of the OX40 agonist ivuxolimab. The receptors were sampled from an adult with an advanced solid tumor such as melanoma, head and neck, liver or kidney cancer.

DNA of the CDR3: TGTGCCATCAGTGAGTCCCCAGACCTCTCCTACAATGAGCAGTTCTTC. Protein product: CAISESPDLSYNEQFF. The rearrangement uses TRBV10-3 and TRBJ2-1; D not resolved. V was trimmed by 0 bases and J by 0 bases, leaving 9 bases between them. This CDR3 comprises 16 residues. CDR1 and CDR2 from the germline V gene are ENHRY and SYGVKD.

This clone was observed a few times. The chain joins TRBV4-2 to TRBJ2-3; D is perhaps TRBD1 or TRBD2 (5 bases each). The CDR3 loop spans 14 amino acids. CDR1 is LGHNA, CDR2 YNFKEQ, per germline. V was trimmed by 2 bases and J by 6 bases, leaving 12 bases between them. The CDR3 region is CASSQNGGSDTQYF. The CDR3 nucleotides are TGTGCCAGCAGCCAAAATGGGGGTTCGGATACGCAGTATTTT.

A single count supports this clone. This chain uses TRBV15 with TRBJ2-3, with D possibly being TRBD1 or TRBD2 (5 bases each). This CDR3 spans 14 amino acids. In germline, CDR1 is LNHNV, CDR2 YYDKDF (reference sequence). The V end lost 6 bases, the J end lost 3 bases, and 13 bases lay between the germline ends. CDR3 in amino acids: CATRTGPRTDTQYF. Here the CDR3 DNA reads TGTGCCACCAGAACGGGACCGAGGACAGATACGCAGTATTTT.

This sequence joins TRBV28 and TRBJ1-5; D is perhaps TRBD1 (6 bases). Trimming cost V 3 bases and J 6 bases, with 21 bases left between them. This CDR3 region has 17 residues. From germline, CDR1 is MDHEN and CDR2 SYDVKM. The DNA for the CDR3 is TGTGCCAGCAGTTTCCGGGGGGCGACTTTGAGTCCTCAGCCCCAGCATTTT. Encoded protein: CASSFRGATLSPQPQHF.

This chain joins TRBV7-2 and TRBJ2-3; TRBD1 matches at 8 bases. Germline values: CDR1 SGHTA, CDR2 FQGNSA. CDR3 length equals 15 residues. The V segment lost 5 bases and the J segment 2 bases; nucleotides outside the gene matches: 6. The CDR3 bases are TGTGCCAGCAGCCGGACAGGGATTCTCACAGATACGCAGTATTTT. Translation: CASSRTGILTDTQYF. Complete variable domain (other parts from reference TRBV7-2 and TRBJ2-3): GAGVSQSPSNKVTEKGKDVELRCDPISGHTALYWYRQSLGQGLEFLIYFQGNSAPDKSGLPSDRFSAERTGGSVSTLTIQRTQQEDSAVYLCASSRTGILTDTQYFGPGTRLTVL.

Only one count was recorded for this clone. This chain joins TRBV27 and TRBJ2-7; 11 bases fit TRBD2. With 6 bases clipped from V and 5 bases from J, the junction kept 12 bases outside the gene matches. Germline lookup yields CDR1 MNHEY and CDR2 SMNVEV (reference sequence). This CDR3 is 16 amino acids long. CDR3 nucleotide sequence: TGTGCCAGCAGCACGACCGATAGCGGGAGGGTCCACGAGCAGTACTTC. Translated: CASSTTDSGRVHEQYF.

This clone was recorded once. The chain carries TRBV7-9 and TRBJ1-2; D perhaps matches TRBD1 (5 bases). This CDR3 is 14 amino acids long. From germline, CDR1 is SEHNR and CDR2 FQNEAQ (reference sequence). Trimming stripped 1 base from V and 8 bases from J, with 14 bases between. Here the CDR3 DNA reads TGTGCCAGCAGCTTAGGGGTACAACAGGACGGCTACACCTTC. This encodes CASSLGVQQDGYTF.

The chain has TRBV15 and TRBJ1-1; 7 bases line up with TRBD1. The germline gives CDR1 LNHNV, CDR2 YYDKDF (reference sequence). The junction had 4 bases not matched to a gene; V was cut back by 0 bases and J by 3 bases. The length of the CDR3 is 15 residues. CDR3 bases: TGTGCCACCAGCAGAGAGATAACAGGGGACACTGAAGCTTTCTTT. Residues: CATSREITGDTEAFF.

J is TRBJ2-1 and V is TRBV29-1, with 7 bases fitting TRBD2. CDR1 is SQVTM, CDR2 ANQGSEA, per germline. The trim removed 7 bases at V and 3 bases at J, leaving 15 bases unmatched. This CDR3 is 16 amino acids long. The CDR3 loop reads CSAPRWEGANYNEQFF. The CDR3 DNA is TGCAGCGCCCCTCGTTGGGAGGGAGCGAACTACAATGAGCAGTTCTTC.

The CDR3 DNA is TGTGCCAGCAGCTTGGCTAGTGAAGCTTTCTTT. It is translated as CASSLASEAFF. V is TRBV5-6 and J is TRBJ1-1; no firm D call. The length of the CDR3 is 11 residues. Trimming removed 0 bases from V and 7 bases from J, with 4 bases in between. Germline assignment: CDR1 SGHDT and CDR2 YYEEEE.